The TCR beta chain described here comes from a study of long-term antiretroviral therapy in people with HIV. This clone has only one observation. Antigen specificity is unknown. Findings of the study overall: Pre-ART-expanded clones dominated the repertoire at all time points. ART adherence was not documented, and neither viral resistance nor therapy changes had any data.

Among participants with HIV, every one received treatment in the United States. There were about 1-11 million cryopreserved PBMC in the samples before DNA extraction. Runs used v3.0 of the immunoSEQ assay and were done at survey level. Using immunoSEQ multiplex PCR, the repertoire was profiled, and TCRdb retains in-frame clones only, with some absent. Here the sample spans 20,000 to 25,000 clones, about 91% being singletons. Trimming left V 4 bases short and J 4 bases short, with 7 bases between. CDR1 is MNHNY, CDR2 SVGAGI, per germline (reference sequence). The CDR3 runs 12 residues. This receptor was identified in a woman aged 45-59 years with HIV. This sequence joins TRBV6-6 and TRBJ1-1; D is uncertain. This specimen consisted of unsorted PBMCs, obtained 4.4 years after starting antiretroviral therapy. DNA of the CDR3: TGTGCCAGCAGTTCAGGACCCACTGAAGCTTTCTTT. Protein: CASSSGPTEAFF.